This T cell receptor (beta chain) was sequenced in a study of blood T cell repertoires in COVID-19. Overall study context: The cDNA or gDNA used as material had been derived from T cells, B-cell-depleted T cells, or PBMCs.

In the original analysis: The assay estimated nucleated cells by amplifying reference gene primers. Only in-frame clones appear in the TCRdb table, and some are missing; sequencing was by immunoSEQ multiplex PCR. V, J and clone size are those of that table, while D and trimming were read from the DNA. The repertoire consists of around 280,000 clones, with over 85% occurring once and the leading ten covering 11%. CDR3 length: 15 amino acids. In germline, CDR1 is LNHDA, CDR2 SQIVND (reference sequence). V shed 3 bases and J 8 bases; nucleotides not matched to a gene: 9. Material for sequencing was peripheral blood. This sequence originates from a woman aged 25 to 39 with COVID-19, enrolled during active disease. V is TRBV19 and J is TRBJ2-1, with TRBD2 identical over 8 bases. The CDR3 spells CASSMGSGEYYEQFF. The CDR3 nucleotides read TGTGCCAGTAGTATGGGTAGCGGGGAATATTATGAGCAGTTCTTC. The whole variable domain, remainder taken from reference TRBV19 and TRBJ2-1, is DGGITQSPKYLFRKEGQNVTLSCEQNLNHDAMYWYRQDPGQGLRLIYYSQIVNDFQKGDIAEGYSVSREKKESFPLTVTSAQKNPTAFYLCASSMGSGEYYEQFFGPGTRLTVL.